The sequence of this T cell receptor beta chain was determined in a study of CD8+ T cells in alopecia areata. Sequencing used cDNA as its template, made by extracting RNA and reverse transcribing it. Sequenced by immunoSEQ multiplex PCR; TCRdb stores in-frame clones only, minus some. In the table there are fewer than 350,000 clones, roughly 64% of which are singletons. Treatment in this sample: oral pan-JAK inhibitor, 5-10 mg twice daily. Notes on this clone: Its cognate antigen is unknown.

Study results and caveats: Numerous clones, expanded in lesions, remained in scalp and blood during tofacitinib.

The CDR3 loop spans 17 amino acids. J lost 0 bases, V lost 2 bases, and 4 bases had no gene match. The germline gives CDR1 MGHRA, CDR2 YSYEKL. Sequencing used CD4+ T cells sorted from blood, obtained at week 24, from a patient treated with tofacitinib. The receptor's source is a human donor with alopecia areata. This chain links TRBV4-1 with TRBJ1-5; 10 bases agree with TRBD1. CDR3 nucleotide sequence: TGCGCCAGCAGCCAAAAGGGGACAGGGGCTAGCAATCAGCCCCAGCATTTT. This gives the protein CASSQKGTGASNQPQHF.